This paragraph covers one T cell receptor beta chain sequence. Its matching antigen is unknown. These data are taken from a study of T cells in Graves' hyperthyroidism and ophthalmopathy. Overall study findings and caveats: The model identified upcoming ophthalmopathy a median approximately six months ahead of onset.

Graves' hyperthyroidism qualified as stable when ophthalmopathy did not progress within 18 months. The study based diagnoses on clinical symptoms, serum thyroxine and TRAb, thyroid ultrasound and orbital computed tomography. Using RNA transcripts as the source, TCR beta CDR3 regions were amplified. HTBI primers were employed in a first-round RT-PCR of the TCR CDR3. Each CDR3 protein gets one entry after TCRdb re-called the multiplex PCR reads with MiXCR. This sample carries 470,000 or so distinct CDR3 sequences, less than 25% of them seen once, and the ten largest clones take about 26%. Trimming cost V 1 base and J 2 bases, with 12 bases left between them. The length of the CDR3 is 15 residues.

The chain employs TRBV12-3 or TRBV12-4 and TRBJ2-7; the D gene could be TRBD1 or TRBD2 (5 bases each). The source material was blood. The receptor comes from a man younger than 30 with Graves' hyperthyroidism. CDR3 loop: CASSLGDGPTYEQYF. The CDR3 DNA reads as TGTGCCAGCAGTTTAGGGGACGGACCGACCTACGAGCAGTACTTC.